Listed here is a single T cell receptor beta chain. MiXCR, run by TCRdb on the RT-PCR reads, gives a single entry per CDR3 protein. The sample includes about a million distinct CDR3 sequences, roughly 17% seen only once; the top ten take roughly 6%. The V end lost 2 bases, the J end lost 2 bases, and 9 bases lay between the germline ends. The CDR3 totals 14 residues. From germline, CDR1 is KGHDR and CDR2 SFDVKD. The data were taken from a study of patients and donors after allogeneic stem cell transplantation. This receptor was identified in a human donor who was either an allogeneic HSCT recipient or a stem cell or donor lymphocyte infusion donor (not recorded which). It is not recorded whose cells these are; they may come from a transplant donor. The rearrangement links TRBV24-1 to TRBJ2-7; D unclear. Sequenced: blood, either unsorted or a sorted T cell fraction (not recorded which). CDR3 sequence reads: CATSDWSTAYEQYF. Here the CDR3 DNA reads TGTGCCACCAGTGATTGGTCCACAGCCTACGAGCAGTACTTC.